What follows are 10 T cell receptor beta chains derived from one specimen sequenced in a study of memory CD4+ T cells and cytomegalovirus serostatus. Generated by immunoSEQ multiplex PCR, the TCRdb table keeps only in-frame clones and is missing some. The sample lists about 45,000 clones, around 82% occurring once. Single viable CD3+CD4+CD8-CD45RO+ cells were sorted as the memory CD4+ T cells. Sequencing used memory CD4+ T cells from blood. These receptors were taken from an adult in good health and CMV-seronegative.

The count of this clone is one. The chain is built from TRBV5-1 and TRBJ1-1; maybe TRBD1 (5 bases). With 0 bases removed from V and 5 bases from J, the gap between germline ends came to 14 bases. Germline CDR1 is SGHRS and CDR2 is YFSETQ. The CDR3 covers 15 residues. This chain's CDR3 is CASSLATWGMTEAFF. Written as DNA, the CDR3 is TGCGCCAGCAGCTTGGCCACTTGGGGGATGACTGAAGCTTTCTTT.

CDR3 protein: CASSPAGQREQYF. The CDR3 nucleotides read TGTGCCAGCAGTCCCGCGGGACAGCGCGAGCAGTACTTC. The genes are TRBV28 and TRBJ2-7; the D gene is possibly TRBD1 (7 bases). Germline V gene lookup returns CDR1 MDHEN and CDR2 SYDVKM. The CDR3 is 13 amino acids. Trimming stripped 5 bases from V and 6 bases from J, with 14 bases between.

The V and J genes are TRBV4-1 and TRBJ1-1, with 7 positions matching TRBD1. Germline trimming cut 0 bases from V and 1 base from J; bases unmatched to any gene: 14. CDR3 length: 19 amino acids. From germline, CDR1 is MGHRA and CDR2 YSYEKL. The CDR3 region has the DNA TGCGCCAGCAGCCAAGATTGGTGGTCGTCCCGGACAGGGAACACTGAAGCTTTCTTT. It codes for CASSQDWWSSRTGNTEAFF.

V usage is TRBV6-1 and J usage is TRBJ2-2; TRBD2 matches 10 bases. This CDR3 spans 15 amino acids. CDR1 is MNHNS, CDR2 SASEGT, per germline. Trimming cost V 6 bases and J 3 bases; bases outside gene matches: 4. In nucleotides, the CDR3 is TGTGCCAGCAGCAAGCGGGGGGGGGACACCGGGGAGCTGTTTTTT. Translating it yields CASSKRGGDTGELFF.

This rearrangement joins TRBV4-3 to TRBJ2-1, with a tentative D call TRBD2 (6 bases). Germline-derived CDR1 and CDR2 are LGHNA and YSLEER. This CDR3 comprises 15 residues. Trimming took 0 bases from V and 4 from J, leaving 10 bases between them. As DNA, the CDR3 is TGCGCCAGCAGCCAAGAAAGACGGGGGTACAATGAGCAGTTCTTC. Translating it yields CASSQERRGYNEQFF.

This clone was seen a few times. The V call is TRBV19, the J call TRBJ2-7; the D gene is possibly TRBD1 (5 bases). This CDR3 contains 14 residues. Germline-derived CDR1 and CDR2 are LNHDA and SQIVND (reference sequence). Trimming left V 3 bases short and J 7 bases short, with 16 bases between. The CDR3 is CASSILADSTEQYF. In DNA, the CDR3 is TGTGCCAGTAGTATCCTCGCCGACAGTACGGAGCAGTACTTC.

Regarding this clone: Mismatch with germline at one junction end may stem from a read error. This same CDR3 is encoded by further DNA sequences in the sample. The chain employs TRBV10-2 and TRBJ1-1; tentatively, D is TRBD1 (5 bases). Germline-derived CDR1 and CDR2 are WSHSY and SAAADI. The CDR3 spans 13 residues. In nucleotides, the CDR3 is TGCGCCAGTAGTGAGTTGGGGGGCACTGAAGCTTTCTTT. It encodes CASSELGGTEAFF.

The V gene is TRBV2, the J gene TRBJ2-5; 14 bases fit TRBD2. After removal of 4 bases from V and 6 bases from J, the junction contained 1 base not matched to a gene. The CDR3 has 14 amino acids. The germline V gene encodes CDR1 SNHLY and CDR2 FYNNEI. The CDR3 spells CASSGLAGGKTQYF. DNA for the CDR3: TGTGCCAGCAGTGGACTAGCGGGGGGGAAGACCCAGTACTTC.

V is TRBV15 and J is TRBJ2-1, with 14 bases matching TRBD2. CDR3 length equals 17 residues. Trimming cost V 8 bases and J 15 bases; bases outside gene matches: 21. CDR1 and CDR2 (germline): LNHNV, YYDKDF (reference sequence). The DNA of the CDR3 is TGTGCCACCTCGGGACTAGCGGGGGACACCTCGTTCAGCCGCAGGTTCTTC. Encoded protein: CATSGLAGDTSFSRRFF.

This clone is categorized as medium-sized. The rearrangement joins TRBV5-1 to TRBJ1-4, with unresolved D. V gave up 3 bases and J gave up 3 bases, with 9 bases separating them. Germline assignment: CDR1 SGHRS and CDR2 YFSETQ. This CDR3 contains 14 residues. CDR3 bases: TGCGCCAGCAGCTCGGACGGATCTAATGAAAAACTGTTTTTT. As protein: CASSSDGSNEKLFF.